This T cell receptor (beta chain) was sequenced during a study of regulatory T cells in long-lasting Graves disease. Overall study results and limits: New patients shared fewer public clonotypes (more than 850) than persistent patients did (roughly 2,600).

This clonotype has a count of ten or more. Its target is unknown. Per germline, CDR1 SGHTA and CDR2 FQGTGA. V was pared by 2 bases and J by 5 bases, with 19 bases between. This CDR3 region has 17 residues. Sample time point: newly diagnosed GD, antithyroid drugs for less than 3 months. PBMCs were the source of the RNA used for TCR sequencing. Peripheral blood, at 8.5 to 9 milliliters, went into EDTA tubes. In building TCR beta libraries, iRepertoire HTBI primers were used together with Arm-PCR of CDR3 regions. MiXCR, applied by TCRdb to the multiplex PCR reads, yields one record per CDR3 protein. The sample lists hundreds of thousands of distinct CDR3 sequences, around 12% occurring once. This same sample was also part of a study on T cells in Graves' hyperthyroidism and ophthalmopathy. That report notes: The HTBI primer set was used in a first-round RT-PCR of the TCR CDR3.

Sequenced here: peripheral blood mononuclear cells (PBMCs), sampled at new diagnosis, from a patient treated with antithyroid drugs. This clonotype was sampled from a woman aged 30 to 39 with Graves disease. J is TRBJ2-1 and V is TRBV7-3; D is perhaps TRBD2 (7 bases). Here the CDR3 reads CASSLRSLGGGHNEQFF. The CDR3, as DNA: TGTGCCAGCAGCTTACGGTCCTTGGGAGGGGGACACAATGAGCAGTTCTTC.